Listed below are T cell receptor beta chains from one sample, sequenced in a study of Graves' ophthalmopathy and Graves' hyperthyroidism. TCRdb reanalysed the multiplex PCR reads using MiXCR and keeps one entry per CDR3 protein. The table shows 300,000 to 450,000 distinct CDR3 sequences, with about a sixth occurring only once. Sequencing used peripheral blood. These receptors were taken from an adult woman with stable Graves' hyperthyroidism. Both conserved end residues are part of each CDR3. Each record gives: D gene, clone size, V gene, J gene, CDR3 protein, CDR3 DNA. D genes are given only for firm matches. A clone size is listed for some rows: how often the clone was seen (once, few, many), or a class if it is expanded.

NA	few	TRBV24-1	TRBJ2-7	CAPGLHEQYF	TGTGCCCCGGGGTTGCACGAGCAGTACTTC
TRBD1	few	TRBV13	TRBJ1-1	CASSLNSWYRGRLMNTEAFF	TGTGCCAGCAGCTTAAACTCTTGGTACAGGGGTCGTCTTATGAACACTGAAGCTTTCTTT
NA	many	TRBV27	TRBJ1-2	CASGTLGGYTF	TGTGCCAGCGGGACATTGGGTGGCTACACCTTC
TRBD2	many	TRBV20-1	TRBJ2-7	CSGREISYEQYF	TGCAGTGGGCGGGAGATCTCCTACGAGCAGTACTTC
NA	many	TRBV30	TRBJ1-1	CAWSVQGDTEAFF	TGTGCCTGGAGTGTACAGGGAGACACTGAAGCTTTCTTT
NA	NA	TRBV6-2/TRBV6-3	TRBJ2-2	CASSAPGANTGELFF	TGTGCCAGCAGTGCACCAGGGGCGAACACCGGGGAGCTGTTTTTT
NA	many	TRBV15	TRBJ2-4	CATSSSGGDKNIQYF	TGTGCCACCAGCTCCTCGGGCGGGGACAAAAACATTCAGTACTTC
TRBD1	many	TRBV19	TRBJ1-2	CASSIAGQGFYGYTF	TGTGCCAGTAGTATCGCGGGACAGGGCTTCTATGGCTACACCTTC
TRBD1	many	TRBV7-2	TRBJ1-3	CASSSRQGSGNTIYF	TGTGCCAGCAGCTCGAGACAGGGCTCTGGAAACACCATATATTTT
TRBD1	NA	TRBV6-1	TRBJ1-2	CASSPVGTGDGYTF	TGTGCCAGCAGCCCTGTCGGGACAGGGGATGGCTACACCTTC
TRBD2	many	TRBV27	TRBJ2-5	CASSPWTSGEGGETQYF	TGTGCCAGCAGTCCCTGGACTAGCGGGGAGGGGGGAGAGACCCAGTACTTC
TRBD2	NA	TRBV19	TRBJ2-7	CASSLGLVNEQYF	TGTGCCAGTAGTTTGGGACTAGTGAACGAGCAGTACTTC
NA	NA	TRBV5-1	TRBJ1-1	CASSVVSGGTTEAFF	TGCGCCAGCAGCGTAGTTTCCGGGGGGACCACTGAAGCTTTCTTT
NA	few	TRBV5-1	TRBJ1-2	CASSLEAGAFYGYTF	TGCGCCAGCAGCTTGGAGGCAGGGGCCTTCTATGGCTACACCTTC
TRBD1	many	TRBV28	TRBJ2-7	CASSRQGVWQRYEQYF	TGTGCCAGCAGTAGGCAGGGGGTTTGGCAGCGCTACGAGCAGTACTTC
NA	NA	TRBV6-5	TRBJ1-1	CASSYGQGSTEAFF	TGTGCCAGCAGTTACGGGCAGGGTAGCACTGAAGCTTTCTTT
TRBD1	many	TRBV29-1	TRBJ2-7	CSVRTGTYEQYF	TGCAGCGTTCGGACAGGGACCTACGAGCAGTACTTC
TRBD2	NA	TRBV7-3	TRBJ2-5	CASSSTPTSGDFRAKETQYF	TGTGCCAGCAGCTCAACACCGACTAGCGGGGACTTCCGGGCAAAAGAGACCCAGTACTTC
TRBD1	many	TRBV5-6	TRBJ2-7	CASSATGQGFYEQYF	TGTGCCAGCAGCGCGACGGGACAGGGTTTCTACGAGCAGTACTTC
NA	many	TRBV4-3	TRBJ2-2	CASSPQGAGGELFF	TGCGCCAGCAGCCCGCAGGGAGCGGGCGGGGAGCTGTTTTTT
TRBD1	NA	TRBV28	TRBJ1-2	CASSSGQGGPYGYTF	TGTGCCAGCAGTTCCGGACAGGGGGGTCCGTATGGCTACACCTTC
NA	many	TRBV5-1	TRBJ1-1	CASSPDGVGTEAFF	TGCGCCAGCAGCCCCGATGGGGTAGGCACTGAAGCTTTCTTT
NA	many	TRBV7-2	TRBJ1-2	CASSFPRGNYGYTF	TGTGCCAGCAGCTTCCCCAGGGGTAACTATGGCTACACCTTC
TRBD2	many	TRBV7-2	TRBJ2-7	CASSPQGLAGGYEQYF	TGTGCCAGCAGCCCCCAGGGACTAGCGGGAGGCTACGAGCAGTACTTC
TRBD1	many	TRBV28	TRBJ2-7	CASNPTGIHSYEQYF	TGTGCCAGCAACCCGACAGGGATTCACTCCTACGAGCAGTACTTC
NA	many	TRBV6-2/TRBV6-3	TRBJ1-5	CASSPDQGNQPQHF	TGTGCCAGCAGTCCCGATCAGGGGAATCAGCCCCAGCATTTT
NA	many	TRBV7-3	TRBJ2-2	CASSLNQGGELFF	TGTGCCAGCAGCTTAAATCAGGGCGGGGAGCTGTTTTTT
NA	many	TRBV28	TRBJ1-1	CASSLTATYTEAFF	TGTGCCAGCAGTCTGACAGCTACGTACACTGAAGCTTTCTTT
TRBD2	once	TRBV6-5	TRBJ2-7	CASSYSRREGARGEQYF	TGTGCCAGCAGTTACTCTCGGCGGGAGGGGGCCCGGGGGGAGCAGTACTTC
NA	many	TRBV29-1	TRBJ1-2	CSVAFGNGYTF	TGCAGCGTTGCCTTTGGAAATGGCTACACCTTC
NA	many	TRBV12-3/TRBV12-4	TRBJ1-2	CASSDRDRGDYGYTF	TGTGCCAGCAGTGACCGGGACCGAGGGGACTATGGCTACACCTTC
TRBD1	many	TRBV20-1	TRBJ1-1	CSALGQSEAFF	TGCAGTGCACTGGGACAGTCTGAAGCTTTCTTT
TRBD2	few	TRBV6-2/TRBV6-3	TRBJ2-1	CASSYSLAGADNEQFF	TGTGCCAGCAGTTACTCACTAGCGGGAGCCGACAATGAGCAGTTCTTC
TRBD2	many	TRBV11-2	TRBJ2-5	CASSHHPGLAGPKETQYF	TGTGCCAGCAGCCATCACCCGGGACTAGCGGGTCCAAAAGAGACCCAGTACTTC
NA	many	TRBV28	TRBJ1-1	CASSSQVFPNEAFF	TGTGCCAGCAGTTCACAGGTATTCCCGAATGAAGCTTTCTTT
TRBD1	NA	TRBV28	TRBJ1-2	CASSRDRDEANYGYTF	TGTGCCAGCAGTCGGGACAGGGATGAAGCTAACTATGGCTACACCTTC
NA	many	TRBV11-2	TRBJ2-2	CASSLAGSTGELFF	TGTGCCAGCAGCTTAGCCGGGAGCACCGGGGAGCTGTTTTTT
NA	many	TRBV29-1	TRBJ1-1	CSVEDRSNTEAFF	TGCAGCGTTGAAGATCGGAGCAACACTGAAGCTTTCTTT
TRBD1	NA	TRBV12-5	TRBJ2-7	CASGLTGESYEQYF	TGTGCTAGTGGTTTAACAGGGGAGTCCTACGAGCAGTACTTC
NA	NA	TRBV4-2	TRBJ2-5	CASSQEGGETQYF	TGTGCCAGCAGCCAAGAGGGGGGAGAGACCCAGTACTTC
TRBD2	NA	TRBV11-1	TRBJ2-7	CASSPFGVAGSSYEQYF	TGTGCCAGCAGCCCCTTTGGAGTAGCGGGAAGCTCCTACGAGCAGTACTTC
NA	NA	TRBV7-2	TRBJ2-7	CASSFFPELATYEQYF	TGTGCCAGCAGCTTCTTCCCGGAGCTAGCGACCTACGAGCAGTACTTC
NA	many	TRBV12-3/TRBV12-4	TRBJ2-7	CASSLESGFYEQYF	TGTGCCAGCAGTTTGGAGTCGGGTTTCTACGAGCAGTACTTC
TRBD1	many	TRBV29-1	TRBJ2-7	CSAKGGQGAHEQYF	TGCAGCGCCAAGGGGGGACAGGGGGCCCACGAGCAGTACTTC
NA	many	TRBV10-3	TRBJ2-7	CAISEADLAYEQYF	TGTGCCATCAGTGAGGCTGATCTAGCGTACGAGCAGTACTTC
NA	many	TRBV12-3/TRBV12-4	TRBJ1-5	CASSLFPKQPQHF	TGTGCCAGCAGTTTATTCCCCAAGCAGCCCCAGCATTTT
NA	few	TRBV6-2/TRBV6-3	TRBJ1-1	CASSPGGETEAFF	TGTGCCAGCAGTCCGGGGGGGGAAACTGAAGCTTTCTTT
NA	once	TRBV25-1	TRBJ2-7	CASSAGIGSYDQYF	TGTGCCAGCAGCGCCGGGATAGGGTCTTACGATCAGTACTTC
NA	NA	TRBV6-5	TRBJ2-7	CASSFMDMIYEQYF	TGTGCCAGCAGTTTCATGGACATGATTTACGAGCAGTACTTC
TRBD1	many	TRBV20-1	TRBJ2-5	CSATLRQGLRETQYF	TGCAGTGCTACATTAAGACAGGGCCTCCGAGAGACCCAGTACTTC
NA	few	TRBV29-1	TRBJ2-4	CSVEGRLGNIKYF	TGCAGCGTTGAAGGACGGCTCGGTAACATTAAGTACTTC
NA	few	TRBV29-1	TRBJ2-5	CSVQGLDSGETQYF	TGCAGCGTTCAGGGGCTTGATTCGGGAGAGACCCAGTACTTC
NA	NA	TRBV20-1	TRBJ1-5	CSAKAGNQPQHF	TGCAGTGCTAAGGCTGGCAATCAGCCCCAGCATTTT
TRBD2	many	TRBV7-2	TRBJ2-7	CASTPIGTSPNLGEQYF	TGTGCCAGCACCCCCATTGGGACTAGCCCGAACTTGGGCGAGCAGTACTTC
TRBD2	many	TRBV28	TRBJ2-7	CASKRDSYEQYF	TGTGCCAGCAAGCGGGACTCCTACGAGCAGTACTTC
TRBD2	few	TRBV15	TRBJ2-4	CATSRDPRQREAPSNF	TGTGCCACCAGCAGAGATCCGCGCCAGCGGGAGGCTCCGTCGAACTTC
NA	NA	TRBV12-3/TRBV12-4	TRBJ1-1	CASSLGGSTMNTEAFF	TGTGCCAGCAGTTTAGGGGGATCGACAATGAACACTGAAGCTTTCTTT
NA	NA	TRBV7-3	TRBJ2-7	CASSLTRDGEQYF	TGTGCCAGCAGTTTAACCCGGGACGGCGAGCAGTACTTC